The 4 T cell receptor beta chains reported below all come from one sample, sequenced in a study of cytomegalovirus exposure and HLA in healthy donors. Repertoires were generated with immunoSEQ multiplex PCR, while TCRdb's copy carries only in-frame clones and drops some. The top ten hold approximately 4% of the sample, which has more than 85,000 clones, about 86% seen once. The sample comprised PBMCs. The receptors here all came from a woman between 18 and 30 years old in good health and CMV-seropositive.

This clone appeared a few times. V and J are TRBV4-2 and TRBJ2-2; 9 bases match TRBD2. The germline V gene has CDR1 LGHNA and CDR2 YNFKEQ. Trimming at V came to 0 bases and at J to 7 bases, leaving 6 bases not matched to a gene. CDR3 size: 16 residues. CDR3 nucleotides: TGTGCCAGCAGCCAAGATCCTAGCGGGGAAAGCGGGGAGCTGTTTTTT. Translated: CASSQDPSGESGELFF.

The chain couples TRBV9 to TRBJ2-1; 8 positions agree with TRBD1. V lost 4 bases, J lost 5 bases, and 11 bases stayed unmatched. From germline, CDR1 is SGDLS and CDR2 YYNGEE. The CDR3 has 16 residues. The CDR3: CASSPSGTGLDNEQFF. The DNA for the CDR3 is TGTGCCAGCAGCCCTTCCGGGACAGGTTTAGACAATGAGCAGTTCTTC. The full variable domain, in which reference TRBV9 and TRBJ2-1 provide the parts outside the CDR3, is DSGVTQTPKHLITATGQRVTLRCSPRSGDLSVYWYQQSLDQGLQFLIQYYNGEERAKGNILERFSAQQFPDLHSELNLSSLELGDSALYFCASSPSGTGLDNEQFFGPGTRLTVL.

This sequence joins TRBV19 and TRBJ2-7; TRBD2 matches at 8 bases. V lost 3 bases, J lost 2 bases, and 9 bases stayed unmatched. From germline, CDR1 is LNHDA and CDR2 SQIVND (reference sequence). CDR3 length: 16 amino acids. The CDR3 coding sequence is TGTGCCAGTAGTATGATCTGGCGGGAGGAGGCCTACGAGCAGTACTTC. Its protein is CASSMIWREEAYEQYF.

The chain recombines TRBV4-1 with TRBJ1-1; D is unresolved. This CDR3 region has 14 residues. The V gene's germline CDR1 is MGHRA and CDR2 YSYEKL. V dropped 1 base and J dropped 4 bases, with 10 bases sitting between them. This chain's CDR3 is CASSQAGSLTEAFF. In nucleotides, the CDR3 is TGCGCCAGCAGCCAAGCAGGATCCCTCACTGAAGCTTTCTTT.